Each of the 9 T cell receptor beta chains below was sequenced from the same sample in a study of CD8+ T cells in alopecia areata. Described treatment: oral pan-JAK inhibitor, 5-10 mg twice daily. cDNA prepared by RNA extraction and subsequent reverse transcription served as the template for sequencing. Some clones are missing from TCRdb's copy, which holds only in-frame ones; the method was immunoSEQ multiplex PCR. The sample carries some 100,000 clones, about three fifths recorded once. Here the sequenced sample was CD8+ T cells sorted from blood, taken at week 4, from a patient treated with tofacitinib. These TCRs come from a human donor with alopecia areata.

This clone was seen a few times. Mismatch with germline at one junction end may stem from a read error. The V call is TRBV11-2, the J call TRBJ1-2, with 10 bases that match TRBD1. This CDR3 is 16 amino acids long. CDR1 and CDR2 from the germline V gene are SGHAT and FQNNGV. The CDR3 DNA reads as TGTGCCAGCAGCGCACCTATCGGACAGGGGGTTTATGTCTACACCTTC. Translated, it gives CASSAPIGQGVYVYTF.

This clone has only a few counts. This chain connects TRBV13 to TRBJ2-1; tentatively, D is TRBD1 (6 bases). The V gene's germline CDR1 is PRHDT and CDR2 FYEKMQ (reference sequence). This CDR3 is built from 14 residues. Trimming pared 4 bases from V and 8 bases from J, leaving 15 bases between. The CDR3 protein is CASSSTGSDYEQFF. In nucleotides, the CDR3 is TGTGCCAGCAGCTCGACAGGCTCGGACTATGAGCAGTTCTTC.

This clone was seen more than once but under ten times. The chain uses TRBV29-1 and TRBJ1-1; tentatively, D is TRBD1 (5 bases). Germline V lookup: CDR1 SQVTM, CDR2 ANQGSEA. Deletions cut 6 bases from V and 7 bases from J, with 18 bases between. The CDR3 spans 13 residues. The CDR3 sequence is CSVTPWGEDEAFF. In nucleotides, the CDR3 is TGCAGCGTCACACCTTGGGGGGAGGATGAAGCTTTCTTT.

This clone was seen only a few times. The V and J genes are TRBV4-1 and TRBJ1-2; the D is unclear. With 3 bases removed from V and 3 bases from J, the gap between germline ends came to 11 bases. This CDR3 is 14 amino acids long. Germline V gives CDR1 MGHRA, CDR2 YSYEKL. The CDR3 DNA follows: TGCGCCAGCAGCCAGCCTGAGGGTTACTATGGCTACACCTTC. The encoded protein is CASSQPEGYYGYTF.

This rearrangement joins TRBV28 to TRBJ2-5; D is ambiguous. V lost 3 bases, J lost 3 bases, and 5 bases lay in between. Per germline, CDR1 MDHEN and CDR2 SYDVKM. The CDR3 spans 12 residues. This chain's CDR3 is CASSLAEETQYF. The DNA of the CDR3 is TGTGCCAGCAGTTTGGCAGAAGAGACCCAGTACTTC.

This clone was seen a handful of times. The V gene is TRBV4-3, the J gene TRBJ2-3; 7 positions match TRBD1. This CDR3 contains 15 residues. J gave up 4 bases and V 1 base, and 5 bases lay outside the gene matches. Germline V gives CDR1 LGHNA, CDR2 YSLEER. CDR3 amino acids: CASSQAQGVADTQYF. The CDR3 nucleotides read TGCGCCAGCAGCCAAGCCCAGGGGGTAGCAGATACGCAGTATTTT.

Worth noting for this clone: This specimen includes other DNA sequences encoding the same CDR3. The chain joins TRBV30 to TRBJ2-1; D assignment may be TRBD1 or TRBD2 (5 bases each). V lost 0 bases to trimming and J lost 4 bases, with 7 bases between them. Germline V gene data show CDR1 as GTSNPN and CDR2 as SVGIG (reference sequence). This CDR3 spans 13 amino acids. The CDR3 is CAWSVGGYNEQFF. The CDR3, as DNA: TGTGCCTGGAGTGTTGGGGGATACAATGAGCAGTTCTTC.

This chain links TRBV13 with TRBJ1-2; the D is unclear. V was trimmed by 5 bases and J by 8 bases, leaving 12 bases between them. Per the germline V gene, CDR1 is PRHDT and CDR2 is FYEKMQ (reference sequence). The CDR3 totals 12 residues. The CDR3 region is CASSLGSGGYTF. The CDR3 nucleotides read TGTGCCAGCAGCCTTGGATCGGGCGGCTACACCTTC.

This clone has just one count. At one end the junction does not follow the germline gene, possibly because of a read error. Here the CDR3 DNA reads TGCAGCGTTTTCACAGGGTGGGAGGCCTTC. Its protein is CSVFTGWEAF. The chain uses TRBV29-1 and TRBJ1-2; TRBD1 might be the D (6 bases). In germline, CDR1 is SQVTM, CDR2 ANQGSEA. This CDR3 has 10 residues.